These 20 T cell receptor beta chains were all obtained from the same sample, sequenced in a study of blood T cell repertoires in COVID-19. Sequencing was performed with immunoSEQ multiplex PCR; in TCRdb, only in-frame clones are kept and a portion is missing. Of about 160,000 clones listed, about 86% are singletons. Sequencing was done on a sample of peripheral blood. The receptors derive from a man aged 70-80 years with acute or convalescent COVID-19.

The chain employs TRBV27 and TRBJ2-7; D not resolved. The V end was cut by 0 bases, the J end by 0 bases, with 9 bases between. Per the germline V gene, CDR1 is MNHEY and CDR2 is SMNVEV (reference sequence). CDR3 length equals 15 residues. CDR3 DNA sequence: TGTGCCAGCAGTTTATCGATTACAAGCTCCTACGAGCAGTACTTC. Translated: CASSLSITSSYEQYF.

This clone was picked up one time. V is TRBV18 and J is TRBJ1-4; 9 positions agree with TRBD1. CDR1 KGHSH and CDR2 LQKENI come from the germline V gene. The CDR3 runs to 13 residues. V gave up 7 bases and J gave up 7 bases; unmatched junction bases: 4. The CDR3 bases are TGTGCCAGCTACAGGGGGCTGGGTGAAAAACTGTTTTTT. Translating gives CASYRGLGEKLFF.

The CDR3 DNA is TGTGCCAGCAGCGTACTGTCGGGGGGCTATGGCTACACCTTC. This encodes CASSVLSGGYGYTF. The rearrangement links TRBV9 to TRBJ1-2; D perhaps matches TRBD1 (5 bases). The CDR3 has 14 residues. V was cut by 1 base and J by 4 bases, with 11 bases left in between. The germline V gene encodes CDR1 SGDLS and CDR2 YYNGEE. Based on the CDR3 plus reference TRBV9 and TRBJ1-2, the full variable domain is DSGVTQTPKHLITATGQRVTLRCSPRSGDLSVYWYQQSLDQGLQFLIQYYNGEERAKGNILERFSAQQFPDLHSELNLSSLELGDSALYFCASSVLSGGYGYTFGSGTRLTVV.

The chain joins TRBV4-1 to TRBJ2-3, with D perhaps TRBD2 (5 bases). Germline values: CDR1 MGHRA, CDR2 YSYEKL. Trimming removed 1 base at V and 2 bases at J, with 10 bases between. This CDR3 is built from 15 residues. The CDR3 DNA follows: TGCGCCAGCAGCCAAGGGTCCGGGAACACAGATACGCAGTATTTT. Encoded protein: CASSQGSGNTDTQYF.

In this sample, this clone turned up once. The V call is TRBV7-9, the J call TRBJ2-6; D is perhaps TRBD1 (6 bases). Trimming pared 6 bases from V and 12 bases from J, leaving 18 bases between. Per germline, CDR1 SEHNR and CDR2 FQNEAQ (reference sequence). The CDR3 spans 14 residues. The CDR3 reads CASSSRDTLFVLTF. As DNA, the CDR3 is TGTGCCAGCAGTAGCCGGGACACCCTTTTCGTCCTGACTTTC.

This clone was counted only a few times. The V gene is TRBV2, the J gene TRBJ2-2, with a weak D call TRBD1 (5 bases). Trimming took off 6 bases at V and 3 bases at J, with 14 bases between the two ends. Germline V CDR1 and CDR2: SNHLY, FYNNEI. This CDR3 comprises 15 residues. DNA for the CDR3: TGTGCCAGCAGCCGACAGCCTCGAGACACCGGGGAGCTGTTTTTT. This sequence encodes CASSRQPRDTGELFF.

V gene TRBV3-1 (or the pseudogene TRBV3-2) combines with J gene TRBJ1-1; unclear D gene. In germline, CDR1 is LGHDT, CDR2 YNNKEL (reference sequence). V lost 0 bases, J lost 10 bases, and 12 bases lay in between. CDR3 length: 13 amino acids. CDR3 sequence reads: CASSQDLGVVAFF. As DNA, the CDR3 is TGTGCCAGCAGCCAAGATCTCGGGGTGGTAGCTTTCTTT.

J is TRBJ2-3 and V is TRBV7-3, with TRBD2 identical over 14 bases. The CDR3 totals 14 residues. V lost 5 bases, J lost 9 bases, and 4 bases stayed unmatched. Per the germline V gene, CDR1 is SGHTA and CDR2 is FQGTGA. The chain's CDR3 is CASSPRTSGGTQYF. Written as DNA, the CDR3 is TGTGCCAGCAGCCCCAGGACTAGCGGGGGGACGCAGTATTTT.

The chain recombines TRBV27 with TRBJ2-7, with 7 bases matching TRBD2. The V gene end was trimmed by 2 bases and the J gene end by 4 bases; junction bases not matched to a gene: 8. Germline V gene lookup returns CDR1 MNHEY and CDR2 SMNVEV (reference sequence). The CDR3 totals 15 residues. The CDR3 region is CASSLRGSSGYEQYF. For the CDR3, the DNA is TGTGCCAGCAGTTTACGCGGTTCTAGCGGTTACGAGCAGTACTTC.

The J gene is TRBJ2-5, the V gene TRBV19; TRBD2 aligns across 7 bases. Germline V gives CDR1 LNHDA, CDR2 SQIVND (reference sequence). This CDR3 comprises 18 residues. V lost 6 bases and J lost 5; bases outside the gene matches: 21. This chain's CDR3 is CASSLDGRSGKSRETQYF. CDR3 nucleotide sequence: TGTGCCAGTAGCCTAGACGGTCGCAGCGGGAAATCCCGGGAGACCCAGTACTTC.

This chain joins TRBV4-3 and TRBJ2-1; tentatively, D is TRBD2 (6 bases). Per germline, CDR1 LGHNA and CDR2 YSLEER. The CDR3 runs to 15 residues. V shed 1 base and J shed 6 bases, with 13 bases lying between them. CDR3 in DNA: TGCGCCAGCAGCCAAGGGGGGAGGTCGGGCAATGAGCAGTTCTTC. Translation gives CASSQGGRSGNEQFF.

The rearrangement uses TRBV24-1 and TRBJ2-2; 7 nucleotides agree with TRBD1. Germline V CDR1 and CDR2: KGHDR, SFDVKD. CDR3 size: 16 residues. J was trimmed by 4 bases and V by 3 bases; bases with no gene match: 7. The CDR3 sequence is CATSDPTGVGTGELFF. As DNA, the CDR3 is TGTGCCACCAGTGATCCAACAGGGGTGGGCACCGGGGAGCTGTTTTTT.

As to this clone: The sample contains more than one DNA sequence encoding this CDR3. The chain combines TRBV28 with TRBJ2-2, with TRBD2 identical over 10 bases. The V gene's germline CDR1 is MDHEN and CDR2 SYDVKM. This CDR3 region has 14 residues. J lost 1 base, V lost 8 bases, and 1 base had no gene match. In DNA form, the CDR3 reads TGTGCCAGCCGACTAGCGGGGAACACCGGGGAGCTGTTTTTT. It translates to CASRLAGNTGELFF.

The V call is TRBV7-2, the J call TRBJ2-5, with 7 bases that match TRBD2. The CDR3 covers 16 residues. V shed 2 bases, J shed 3 bases, and the junction held 9 bases outside the gene matches. Germline V lookup: CDR1 SGHTA, CDR2 FQGNSA. CDR3: CASSLSRGSRKETQYF. The DNA of the CDR3 is TGTGCCAGCAGCTTATCTCGCGGGAGTAGAAAAGAGACCCAGTACTTC. The full variable domain, with the rest looked up from reference TRBV7-2 and TRBJ2-5, is GAGVSQSPSNKVTEKGKDVELRCDPISGHTALYWYRQSLGQGLEFLIYFQGNSAPDKSGLPSDRFSAERTGGSVSTLTIQRTQQEDSAVYLCASSLSRGSRKETQYFGPGTRLLVL.

The rearrangement links TRBV3-1 (or the pseudogene TRBV3-2) to TRBJ1-6, with TRBD1 matching over 8 bases. The germline V gene has CDR1 LGHDT and CDR2 YNNKEL (reference sequence). CDR3 length: 14 residues. V gave up 4 bases and J gave up 6 bases; unmatched junction bases: 2. CDR3 residues: CASSPTGGNSPLHF. The CDR3 DNA is TGTGCCAGCAGCCCCACAGGGGGTAATTCACCCCTCCACTTT.

The chain uses TRBV20-1 and TRBJ1-2, with D possibly TRBD1 on 5 matching bases. The CDR3 has 10 amino acids. CDR1 DFQATT and CDR2 SNEGSKA come from the germline V gene (reference sequence). V gave up 5 bases and J gave up 10 bases, with 11 bases separating them. The CDR3 sequence is CSAYGGVYTF. CDR3 bases: TGCAGTGCTTACGGGGGGGTCTACACCTTC.

The chain recombines TRBV6-4 with TRBJ2-5, with 8 bases lining up with TRBD1. The CDR3 totals 15 residues. Germline CDR1 reads MRHNA; CDR2 reads SNTAGT. Unmatched junction bases numbered 12, after V lost 6 bases and J lost 6 bases. The CDR3 DNA reads as TGTGCCAGCAGCCCCGACAGGGGAAGGGTACAGACCCAGTACTTC. Residues: CASSPDRGRVQTQYF.

This rearrangement joins TRBV15 to TRBJ2-2; 9 bases are shared with TRBD1. V shed 1 base and J 4 bases; nucleotides not matched to a gene: 1. CDR1 is LNHNV and CDR2 is YYDKDF in the germline V gene (reference sequence). This CDR3 comprises 15 residues. The CDR3: CATSRGQGVTGELFF. The DNA of the CDR3 is TGTGCCACCAGCAGAGGACAGGGGGTCACCGGGGAGCTGTTTTTT.

The chain joins TRBV6-5 to TRBJ2-3; 7 bases fit TRBD1. This CDR3 is built from 14 residues. Germline loops: CDR1 MNHEY, CDR2 SVGAGI. V shed 6 bases and J 5 bases; nucleotides not matched to a gene: 8. Here the CDR3 DNA reads TGTGCCAGCAGGAGGGGGCTAGAGGGAGATACGCAGTATTTT. It encodes CASRRGLEGDTQYF.

The chain combines TRBV10-2 with TRBJ2-1; TRBD2 is a possible D gene (6 bases). V was cut by 4 bases and J by 1 base, with 14 bases left in between. In germline, CDR1 is WSHSY, CDR2 SAAADI. This CDR3 region has 16 residues. Written as DNA, the CDR3 is TGCGCCAGCAGTGTTGCGGGAATCGGGTCCTACAATGAGCAGTTCTTC. The encoded protein is CASSVAGIGSYNEQFF.